This T cell receptor (beta chain) appears in the sequencing data of a study of OX40 agonist ivuxolimab in advanced cancers. J was trimmed by 3 bases and V by 4 bases; bases with no gene match: 2. The CDR3 has 14 amino acids. CDR1 and CDR2 (germline): MNHNS, SASEGT. Libraries were prepared by immunoSEQ multiplex PCR; TCRdb keeps only in-frame clonotypes and omits some of them. The data show about 31,000 clones, with around three quarters seen just once and over 12% held by the top ten. This sequence joins TRBV6-1 and TRBJ2-5; 10 positions match TRBD1. The clonotype comes from an adult with an advanced solid tumor such as melanoma, head and neck, liver or kidney cancer. The sequencing here drew on CD4+ or CD8+ T cells sorted from blood, taken in a trial of the OX40 agonist ivuxolimab. The CDR3 nucleotides are TGTGCCAGCAGTGCTGGACAGGGGGAAGAGACCCAGTACTTC. It yields the protein CASSAGQGEETQYF.